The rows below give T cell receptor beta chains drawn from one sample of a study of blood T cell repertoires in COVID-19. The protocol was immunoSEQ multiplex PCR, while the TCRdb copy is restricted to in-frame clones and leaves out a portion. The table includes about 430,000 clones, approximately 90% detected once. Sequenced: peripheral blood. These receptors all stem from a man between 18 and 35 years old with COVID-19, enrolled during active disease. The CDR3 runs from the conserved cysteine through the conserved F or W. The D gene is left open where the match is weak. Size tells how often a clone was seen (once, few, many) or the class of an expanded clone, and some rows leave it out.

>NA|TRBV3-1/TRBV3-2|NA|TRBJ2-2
CASSQFMTGELFF
TGTGCCAGCAGCCAATTTATGACCGGGGAGCTGTTTTTT
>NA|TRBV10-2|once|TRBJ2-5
CASRVAAKETQYF
TGCGCCAGCAGAGTAGCGGCGAAAGAGACCCAGTACTTC
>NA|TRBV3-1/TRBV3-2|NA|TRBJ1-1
CASSQTATGAKSRFTEAFF
TGTGCCAGCAGCCAAACCGCAACAGGTGCGAAAAGTCGATTCACTGAAGCTTTCTTT
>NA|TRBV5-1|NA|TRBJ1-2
CASSLYEANYGYTF
TGCGCCAGCAGCTTGTATGAGGCGAACTATGGCTACACCTTC
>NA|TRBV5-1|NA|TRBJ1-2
CASSLDLDSYGYTF
TGCGCCAGCAGCTTGGATCTGGACAGTTATGGCTACACCTTC
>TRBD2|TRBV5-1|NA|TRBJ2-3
CASSPGLVSDTQYF
TGCGCCAGCAGCCCGGGACTAGTTTCCGATACGCAGTATTTT
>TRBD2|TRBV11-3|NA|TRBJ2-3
CASSFGLAGGSDTQYF
TGTGCCAGCAGCTTTGGACTAGCGGGAGGGTCGGATACGCAGTATTTT
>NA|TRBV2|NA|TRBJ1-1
CASSVHRDKNTEAFF
TGTGCCAGCAGTGTCCACCGGGACAAGAACACTGAAGCTTTCTTT
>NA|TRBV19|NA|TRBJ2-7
CASSMGSHYEQYF
TGTGCCAGTAGTATGGGCAGTCACTACGAGCAGTACTTC
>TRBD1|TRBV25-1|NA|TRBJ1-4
CASSQGATATNEKLFF
TGTGCCAGCAGCCAGGGGGCCACGGCAACTAATGAAAAACTGTTTTTT
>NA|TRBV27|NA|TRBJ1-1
CASSIALGGTEAFF
TGTGCCAGCAGTATAGCTTTAGGGGGCACTGAAGCTTTCTTT
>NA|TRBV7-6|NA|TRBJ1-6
CASSLEGPYNSPLHF
TGTGCCAGCAGTCTAGAAGGCCCCTATAATTCACCCCTCCACTTT
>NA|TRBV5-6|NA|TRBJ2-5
CASSFGQGTQYF
TGTGCCAGCAGCTTTGGGCAAGGGACCCAGTACTTC
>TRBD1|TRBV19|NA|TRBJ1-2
CASSIDRGNYGYTF
TGTGCCAGTAGTATAGACAGGGGGAACTATGGCTACACCTTC
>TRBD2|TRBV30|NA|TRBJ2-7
CAWSVSPSGAYEQYF
TGTGCCTGGAGTGTAAGTCCTAGCGGTGCCTACGAGCAGTACTTC
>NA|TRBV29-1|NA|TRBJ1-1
CSGERGTEAFF
TGCAGCGGCGAAAGGGGAACTGAAGCTTTCTTT
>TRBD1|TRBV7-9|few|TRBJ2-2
CASSYETGVTGELFF
TGTGCCAGCAGCTACGAGACAGGGGTCACCGGGGAGCTGTTTTTT